This TCR beta chain was identified in a study of naive and memory T cell subsets. The beta constant-region primer was an equimolar mix of two oligonucleotides covering TRBC1 and TRBC2. Nested alpha and beta constant-region primers with the SP2 primer drove four PCR rounds on ligated cDNA. TCRdb re-analysed the UMI-ligation and nested PCR reads in MiXCR, keeping a single row per CDR3 protein. The sample carries fewer than 150,000 distinct CDR3 sequences, about 20% recorded once. Broader study findings: A few larger clonotypes appeared in naive repertoires, especially CD8, possibly memory cells re-expressing CD45RA. From naive to CM, EM and EMRA, diversity decreased and Gini increased. TCR counts from RNA may reflect activation-linked expression changes.

Concerning this clonotype itself: Its antigen is not identified.

Germline V gives CDR1 MGHRA, CDR2 YSYEKL. There are 14 residues in the CDR3. The V gene lost 3 bases and the J gene lost 6 bases, with 15 bases spanning the gap. Four subsets defined by CD45RA and CD27 were sorted after CD3, CD4, CD8 and live/dead staining. The rearrangement uses TRBV4-1 and TRBJ2-7; D may match TRBD1 or TRBD2 (7 bases each). This TCR came from a human donor in good health. Sequenced input: naive CD8+ T cells from blood. CDR3 in DNA: TGCGCCAGCAGCCACTCAACAGGGGAGGGCGAGCAGTACTTC. Its protein is CASSHSTGEGEQYF.